The T cell receptor (beta chain) under discussion was sequenced for a study of T cells in Graves' hyperthyroidism and ophthalmopathy. Study details: Prior to any treatment, at the point of initial diagnosis, peripheral blood was collected.

Broader study findings: Among clonotypes expanded in thyroid above 0.001, most were also found in blood.

Reasons for excluding patients were uncontrolled infection, other autoimmune disease, pregnancy or lactation. Diagnosing involved the use of clinical symptoms, serum thyroxine and TRAb, thyroid ultrasound and orbital computed tomography. Using RNA transcripts as the source, TCR beta CDR3 regions were amplified. HTBI primers were used for first-round RT-PCR of the TCR CDR3. TCRdb re-called the multiplex PCR reads through MiXCR, storing one row per CDR3 protein. The sample lists about 410,000 distinct CDR3 sequences; roughly 15% were seen once. This clonotype has ten or more counts. Its antigen is as yet unknown. The V end was cut by 0 bases, the J end by 1 base, with 18 bases between. CDR1 DFQATT and CDR2 SNEGSKA come from the germline V gene (reference sequence). The CDR3 is made up of 17 amino acids.

The chain carries TRBV20-1 and TRBJ2-5, with D possibly matching TRBD2 (7 bases). The sample comprised blood. This receptor was obtained from a woman aged 25 to 39 with Graves' ophthalmopathy. The chain's CDR3 is CSAREVRGALLQETQYF. For the CDR3, the DNA is TGCAGTGCTAGAGAAGTTCGGGGGGCCCTACTCCAAGAGACCCAGTACTTC.